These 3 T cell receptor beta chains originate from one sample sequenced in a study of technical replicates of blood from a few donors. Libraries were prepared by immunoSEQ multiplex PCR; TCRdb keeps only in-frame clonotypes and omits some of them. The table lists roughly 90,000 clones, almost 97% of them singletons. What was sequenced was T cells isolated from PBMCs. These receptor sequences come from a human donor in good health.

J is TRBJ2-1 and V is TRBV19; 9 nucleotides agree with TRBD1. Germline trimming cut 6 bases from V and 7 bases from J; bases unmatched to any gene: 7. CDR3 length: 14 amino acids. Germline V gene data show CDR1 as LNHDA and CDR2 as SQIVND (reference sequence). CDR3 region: CASSPGQGINEQFF. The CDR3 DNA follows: TGTGCCAGTAGCCCGGGACAGGGCATAAATGAGCAGTTCTTC. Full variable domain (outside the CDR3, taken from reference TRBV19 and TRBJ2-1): DGGITQSPKYLFRKEGQNVTLSCEQNLNHDAMYWYRQDPGQGLRLIYYSQIVNDFQKGDIAEGYSVSREKKESFPLTVTSAQKNPTAFYLCASSPGQGINEQFFGPGTRLTVL.

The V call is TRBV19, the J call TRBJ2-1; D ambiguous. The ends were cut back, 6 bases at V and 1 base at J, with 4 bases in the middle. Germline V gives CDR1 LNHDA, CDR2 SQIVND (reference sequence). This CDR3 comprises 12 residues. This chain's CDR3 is CASRRSYNEQFF. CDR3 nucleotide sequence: TGTGCCAGTAGGCGTTCCTACAATGAGCAGTTCTTC.

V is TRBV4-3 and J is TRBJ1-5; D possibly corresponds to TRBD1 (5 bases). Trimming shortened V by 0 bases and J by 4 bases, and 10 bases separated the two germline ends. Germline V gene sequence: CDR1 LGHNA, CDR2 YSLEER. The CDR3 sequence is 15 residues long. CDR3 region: CASSQDSAGNQPQHF. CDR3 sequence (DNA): TGCGCCAGCAGCCAAGATTCGGCAGGGAATCAGCCCCAGCATTTT.